What follows are 22 T cell receptor beta chains derived from one specimen sequenced in a study of T cell responses to AZD1222 COVID-19 vaccine. Profiling relied on immunoSEQ multiplex PCR, and the TCRdb table lists in-frame clones only, not all of them. The sample table includes about 140,000 clones. Input material: peripheral blood. The source of these receptors is an adult in good health.

The chain joins TRBV7-9 to TRBJ2-6; D uncertain. Trimming shortened V by 2 bases and J by 0 bases, and 2 bases separated the two germline ends. Per the germline V gene, CDR1 is SEHNR and CDR2 is FQNEAQ (reference sequence). The CDR3 is 14 amino acids. CDR3 bases: TGTGCCAGCAGCTTATTCTCTGGGGCCAACGTCCTGACTTTC. Protein product: CASSLFSGANVLTF.

This rearrangement joins TRBV6-1 to TRBJ1-4; a possible D gene is TRBD1 (5 bases). V lost 2 bases and J 8 bases, leaving 15 bases between the germline ends. Per the germline V gene, CDR1 is MNHNS and CDR2 is SASEGT. The CDR3 consists of 15 residues. The CDR3 region has the DNA TGTGCCAGCAGTGAATCTGGGCAGGGTTGGGAAAAACTGTTTTTT. Amino acids: CASSESGQGWEKLFF.

The chain is built from TRBV10-2 and TRBJ2-3; 12 bases fit TRBD2. Germline CDR1 is WSHSY and CDR2 is SAAADI. This CDR3 contains 16 residues. The V segment lost 4 bases and the J segment 0 bases; nucleotides outside the gene matches: 2. The CDR3 DNA reads TGCGCCAGCAGTGCCCTAGCGGGGGGGAGCACAGATACGCAGTATTTT. Protein product: CASSALAGGSTDTQYF.

The chain carries TRBV9 and TRBJ1-2, with D perhaps TRBD1 (6 bases). With 4 bases removed from V and 4 bases from J, the gap between germline ends came to 11 bases. The CDR3 has 13 residues. Per germline, CDR1 SGDLS and CDR2 YYNGEE. The CDR3 coding sequence is TGTGCCAGCAGCTCAACAGGGTCCTATGGCTACACCTTC. Its translation: CASSSTGSYGYTF.

V is TRBV6-6 and J is TRBJ2-7; 8 nucleotides agree with TRBD2. CDR3 size: 16 residues. Germline-derived CDR1 and CDR2 are MNHNY and SVGAGI (reference sequence). V trimming: 2 bases; J trimming: 1 base; junction bases outside the gene matches: 7. CDR3 amino acids: CASSYEIAGRSYEQYF. The CDR3 DNA reads TGTGCCAGCAGTTACGAGATAGCGGGGCGATCCTACGAGCAGTACTTC.

The chain joins TRBV30 to TRBJ1-1, with D possibly being TRBD1 (6 bases). CDR1 is GTSNPN, CDR2 SVGIG, per germline (reference sequence). Trimming took off 4 bases at V and 5 bases at J, with 14 bases between the two ends. The CDR3 length is 13 residues. The CDR3 nucleotides are TGTGCCTGGACGGTACAGGGTCGGACTGAAGCTTTCTTT. Translated: CAWTVQGRTEAFF.

The gene calls are TRBV11-2 and TRBJ1-3, with a tentative D call TRBD1 (5 bases). This CDR3 spans 17 amino acids. V lost 5 bases and J 0 bases, leaving 17 bases between the germline ends. Looked up from germline, CDR1 is SGHAT and CDR2 is FQNNGV. The CDR3 loop is CASSHRRGIYSGNTIYF. The DNA of the CDR3 is TGTGCCAGCAGCCACAGGAGGGGAATCTACTCTGGAAACACCATATATTTT.

The V and J genes are TRBV19 and TRBJ1-5, with TRBD1 matching over 11 bases. This CDR3 contains 16 residues. Trimming removed 1 base from V and 7 bases from J; junction bases left unmatched: 6. From germline, CDR1 is LNHDA and CDR2 SQIVND (reference sequence). The CDR3, as DNA: TGTGCCAGTAGTATAGCGGGACAGGGGGGTTGGCAGCCCCAGCATTTT. Translation gives CASSIAGQGGWQPQHF.

V is TRBV4-1 and J is TRBJ1-3; unclear D gene. From germline, CDR1 is MGHRA and CDR2 YSYEKL. This CDR3 is 16 amino acids long. V gave up 2 bases and J gave up 0 bases, with 11 bases separating them. The CDR3 is CASSQLPGPSGNTIYF. In nucleotides, the CDR3 is TGCGCCAGCAGCCAACTACCGGGTCCCTCTGGAAACACCATATATTTT.

J is TRBJ2-1 and V is TRBV6-5; TRBD1 agrees at 11 bases. The CDR3 covers 15 residues. CDR1 is MNHEY and CDR2 is SVGAGI in the germline V gene. With V trimmed by 4 bases and J by 9 bases, 8 bases remained unmatched. The chain's CDR3 is CASSSQGQGVSEQFF. Written as DNA, the CDR3 is TGTGCCAGCAGTTCCCAGGGACAGGGGGTGAGTGAGCAGTTCTTC.

This chain joins TRBV12-3 or TRBV12-4 and TRBJ1-1; D unclear. The CDR3 contains 13 residues. Trimming removed 4 bases at V and 6 bases at J, with 12 bases between. CDR3 protein: CASSSRERAEAFF. CDR3 nucleotides: TGTGCCAGCAGTTCAAGGGAGCGGGCTGAAGCTTTCTTT.

The rearrangement links TRBV19 to TRBJ2-3; 7 bases are a match to TRBD1. This CDR3 is 15 amino acids long. Looked up from germline, CDR1 is LNHDA and CDR2 is SQIVND (reference sequence). With V trimmed by 5 bases and J by 0 bases, 5 bases remained unmatched. CDR3 residues: CASSPGQRSTDTQYF. The DNA of the CDR3 is TGTGCCAGTAGTCCGGGACAGCGAAGCACAGATACGCAGTATTTT. Together with reference TRBV19 and TRBJ2-3, the CDR3 gives the full variable domain: DGGITQSPKYLFRKEGQNVTLSCEQNLNHDAMYWYRQDPGQGLRLIYYSQIVNDFQKGDIAEGYSVSREKKESFPLTVTSAQKNPTAFYLCASSPGQRSTDTQYFGPGTRLTVL.

This sequence joins TRBV11-3 and TRBJ2-3; 9 bases match TRBD2. The CDR3 consists of 15 residues. Per the germline V gene, CDR1 is SGHNT and CDR2 is YENEEA. The J segment lost 1 base and the V segment lost 5 bases, leaving 4 bases of the junction unmatched. CDR3 in amino acids: CASSASSGGTDTQYF. Here the CDR3 DNA reads TGTGCCAGCAGCGCCTCTAGCGGGGGCACAGATACGCAGTATTTT.

V usage is TRBV5-8 and J usage is TRBJ1-3; D unresolved. CDR3 size: 14 residues. The V gene's germline CDR1 is SGHTS and CDR2 YDEGEE. Trimming shortened V by 7 bases and J by 0 bases, and 11 bases separated the two germline ends. CDR3 sequence (DNA): TGTGCCAGCTTGTACGTACGCTCTGGAAACACCATATATTTT. It yields the protein CASLYVRSGNTIYF.

V and J are TRBV11-3 and TRBJ2-1; 7 bases line up with TRBD1. The germline CDR1 and CDR2 sequences are SGHNT and YENEEA. The length of the CDR3 is 16 residues. With 5 bases clipped from V and 6 bases from J, the junction kept 13 bases outside the gene matches. This CDR3 is CASSPMVGGAVNEQFF. In DNA form, the CDR3 reads TGTGCCAGCAGCCCTATGGTAGGGGGCGCGGTCAATGAGCAGTTCTTC.

This chain links TRBV2 with TRBJ2-5; possible D gene TRBD1, 6 bases. The CDR3 runs to 12 residues. Germline lookup yields CDR1 SNHLY and CDR2 FYNNEI. V gave up 7 bases and J gave up 5 bases, with 11 bases separating them. The DNA for the CDR3 is TGTGCCAGCACCTCTCAGGGGGAGACCCAGTACTTC. Protein sequence: CASTSQGETQYF.

The chain employs TRBV6-5 and TRBJ1-2, with a tentative D call TRBD1 (5 bases). Germline CDR1 MNHEY, CDR2 SVGAGI. The CDR3 is 16 residues long. V lost 2 bases and J 2 bases, leaving 15 bases between the germline ends. The CDR3 DNA is TGTGCCAGCAGTTACACCTTAGGTGCAGGGAACTATGGCTACACCTTC. Its translation is CASSYTLGAGNYGYTF.

V and J are TRBV7-9 and TRBJ2-1; TRBD1 might be the D (6 bases). Germline V gene lookup returns CDR1 SEHNR and CDR2 FQNEAQ (reference sequence). The CDR3 loop spans 15 amino acids. V gave up 1 base and J gave up 0 bases, with 7 bases separating them. The CDR3 spells CASSLVQGSYNEQFF. For the CDR3, the DNA is TGTGCCAGCAGCTTAGTACAGGGCTCCTACAATGAGCAGTTCTTC.

Here the CDR3 DNA reads TGCGCCAGCAGCCAGCGCCCACAGGGAGGGGCTGGAAACACCATATATTTT. Its translation is CASSQRPQGGAGNTIYF. The chain employs TRBV4-3 and TRBJ1-3, with D perhaps TRBD1 (6 bases). V lost 3 bases and J 2 bases, leaving 17 bases between the germline ends. Per germline, CDR1 LGHNA and CDR2 YSLEER. The CDR3 loop spans 17 amino acids.

The chain links TRBV21-1 to TRBJ2-7; the table's D call of TRBD2 was not tested on the DNA. TRBV21-1 counts as a pseudogene. There are 17 residues in the CDR3. The CDR3 is CASRPSTGTQSSYEQYF. The CDR3 DNA sequence: TGTGCCAGCAGACCCTCAACCGGGACTCAAAGCTCCTACGAGCAGTACTTC.

The V gene is TRBV18, the J gene TRBJ1-1; 7 bases line up with TRBD1. The CDR3 sequence is 15 residues long. CDR1 is KGHSH, CDR2 LQKENI, per germline. V trimming: 4 bases; J trimming: 1 base; junction bases outside the gene matches: 6. The CDR3 is CASSRWTGKNTEAFF. CDR3 DNA sequence: TGTGCCAGCTCACGTTGGACAGGCAAGAACACTGAAGCTTTCTTT.

CDR3 sequence reads: CASGSGLAGDTGELFF. The CDR3 DNA reads as TGTGCCAGCGGGAGCGGACTAGCGGGGGATACCGGGGAGCTGTTTTTT. The genes are TRBV13 and TRBJ2-2; TRBD2 aligns across 13 bases. The CDR3 has 16 amino acids. Looked up from germline, CDR1 is PRHDT and CDR2 is FYEKMQ (reference sequence). V shed 8 bases and J 5 bases; nucleotides not matched to a gene: 8.